The T cell receptor (beta chain) under discussion was sequenced for a study of regulatory T cells in long-lasting Graves disease. The time point here: persistent/refractory GD, antithyroid drugs over 5 years with positive TRAb. The TCR library used RNA extracted from PBMCs. Investigators prepared the TCR beta libraries by applying iRepertoire HTBI primers and Arm-PCR of CDR3 regions. Each CDR3 protein gets one entry after TCRdb re-called the multiplex PCR reads with MiXCR. The sample includes 700,000 or so distinct CDR3 sequences, 30% of them seen just once. The CDR3 totals 15 residues. V lost 5 bases and J lost 4; bases outside the gene matches: 7.

The V gene is TRBV12-3 or TRBV12-4, the J gene TRBJ1-4; 7 nucleotides line up with TRBD1. The sequenced sample was peripheral blood mononuclear cells (PBMCs), obtained when the disease was refractory, from a patient treated with antithyroid drugs. The source of this sequence is a female donor with Graves disease. The CDR3 sequence: CASSNTGTVNEKLFF. CDR3 bases: TGTGCCAGCAGTAACACCGGGACAGTTAATGAAAAACTGTTTTTT.